The T cell receptor (beta chain) under discussion was sequenced for a study of blood T cell repertoires in COVID-19. Study-level background: Samples representing acute and convalescent COVID-19 were sourced from the United States, Italy and Spain. Nucleic acid was either cDNA or gDNA, and it came from T cells, B-cell-depleted T cells, or PBMCs.

As handled by the study authors: Using reference gene primer amplification, nucleated cell counts were estimated. The assay was immunoSEQ multiplex PCR, and TCRdb's table has in-frame clones only and misses some. V and J calls and clone size come straight from that table; D and trimming were deduced from the DNA. The profile shows about 150,000 clones, approximately 80% of them singletons. In its sample, this clone was seen once. Sequences were obtained from peripheral blood. This TCR was recovered from a woman aged 40 to 50 with active or convalescent COVID-19.

The CDR3 protein is CASGTTGMITDTQYF. The CDR3 DNA follows: TGTGCCAGCGGGACGACAGGGATGATCACAGATACGCAGTATTTT. The chain employs TRBV7-8 and TRBJ2-3, with 7 bases aligning to TRBD1. The germline V gene has CDR1 SGHVS and CDR2 FQNEAQ. This CDR3 contains 15 residues. J lost 2 bases, V lost 8 bases, and 10 bases had no gene match. Based on the CDR3 plus reference TRBV7-8 and TRBJ2-3, the full variable domain is GAGVSQSPRYKVAKRGQDVALRCDPISGHVSLFWYQQALGQGPEFLTYFQNEAQLDKSGLPSDRFFAERPEGSVSTLKIQRTQQEDSAVYLCASGTTGMITDTQYFGPGTRLTVL.